This record looks at one T cell receptor beta chain sequence and its context. The antigen is not known. It was the roughly 130-subject validation cohort, separate from the roughly 700-subject first cohort, to which the donors belonged. This record belongs to a study of cytomegalovirus exposure and HLA in healthy donors. Study background: The 110 or so validation repertoires used a platform that matched the one used for the approximately 700 first-cohort repertoires, as a later analysis reported.

Profiled with immunoSEQ multiplex PCR; TCRdb holds only in-frame clones, not every one. This table has under 250,000 clones, about 90% appearing once. The ends were cut back, 1 base at V and 4 bases at J, with 11 bases in the middle. Germline V gene data show CDR1 as MDHEN and CDR2 as SYDVKM. There are 15 residues in the CDR3. Overall study findings and caveats: Altogether, 164 TCR beta chains were recorded as cytomegalovirus-associated. Whilst most TCR sequences proved rare, a subset of public TCRs occurred across many donors.

Sequencing was performed on PBMCs. The sequence derives from a man aged 18 to 30 in good health and CMV-seropositive. The V and J genes are TRBV28 and TRBJ1-3, with D unresolved. CDR3 coding DNA: TGTGCCAGCAGTTTATTGAGGTTGTCGGGAAACACCATATATTTT. As protein: CASSLLRLSGNTIYF.